The T cell receptor (beta chain) under discussion was sequenced for a study of CD8+CD57+ T cells in acquired aplastic anemia. For the study at large: Across the sorted CD4+ and CD8+ cells, DNA amounts averaged about 3.2 ug. Findings and limits, study-wide: CD8+ Simpson's diversity did not differ significantly between patients and controls.

On this clonotype itself: Its target is unknown.

CDR1 DFQATT and CDR2 SNEGSKA come from the germline V gene (reference sequence). CDR3 length: 15 residues. V was cut by 0 bases and J by 11 bases, with 21 bases left in between. Profiling of TCR beta VDJ combinations and CDR3 sequences used genomic DNA as template. Via MiXCR, TCRdb re-called the reads, giving one row per CDR3 protein. Altogether a few hundred thousand distinct CDR3 sequences are present, around 60% being singletons, with the ten largest covering roughly 29%. Material for sequencing was sorted CD4+, CD8+, or CD8+CD57+ T cells (not recorded which) from PBMCs. The chain joins TRBV20-1 to TRBJ2-3; possibly TRBD1 or TRBD2 for D (5 bases each). This receptor was obtained from a human donor in good health. The CDR3 DNA sequence: TGCAGTGCTAGAGATAGGGGCCGCGACTACAATGAGCAGTATTTT. Translation gives CSARDRGRDYNEQYF.